One sample yielded the 20 T cell receptor beta chains listed below, sequenced in a study of T cells expressing NK-cell markers. No DNA is given; TCRdb re-called the 5' RACE reads and lists each CDR3 protein once. The sample yields approximately 150,000 distinct CDR3 sequences, of which the top ten take up 9.5% to 15%. The sequencing sample was made of blood T cells: a sorted CD56 or NKG2C T cell subset, CD4+ or CD8+ T cells, or bulk PBMC T cells (not recorded which). Every receptor here comes from a man aged 18 to 35 in good health.

The chain couples TRBV2 to TRBJ2-2; TCRdb's D call, TRBD1, is unchecked because there is no DNA. Germline V gene lookup returns CDR1 SNHLY and CDR2 FYNNEI. This CDR3 is 13 amino acids long. The CDR3 protein is CALTGGRVGELFF.

V and J are TRBV6-1 and TRBJ2-1; TCRdb gives TRBD1 as the D gene, but with no DNA this cannot be confirmed. Germline V gives CDR1 MNHNS, CDR2 SASEGT. The CDR3 extends over 17 amino acids. Here the CDR3 reads CASSETGGDRGSNEQFF.

This rearrangement joins TRBV19 to TRBJ2-1; TCRdb reports TRBD2, a call that lacks DNA to check it against. Germline assignment: CDR1 LNHDA and CDR2 SQIVND (reference sequence). The CDR3 has 14 residues. CDR3 loop: CASSVAGVSDEQFF.

The chain carries TRBV6-1 and TRBJ2-1; the TCRdb call, TRBD2, lacks DNA for checking. Looked up from germline, CDR1 is MNHNS and CDR2 is SASEGT. CDR3 length: 16 residues. CDR3 sequence: CASSIASASSYNEQFF.

This sequence joins TRBV7-9 and TRBJ2-3; TCRdb designates TRBD1, a call that cannot be tested without DNA. This CDR3 is 16 amino acids long. Germline V gene sequence: CDR1 SEHNR, CDR2 FQNEAQ (reference sequence). CDR3 residues: CASSPFGQEIPDTQYF. The variable domain in full, with the rest retrieved from reference TRBV7-9 and TRBJ2-3, is DTGVSQNPRHKITKRGQNVTFRCDPISEHNRLYWYRQTLGQGPEFLTYFQNEAQLEKSRLLSDRFSAERPKGSFSTLEIQRTEQGDSAMYLCASSPFGQEIPDTQYFGPGTRLTVL.

This sequence joins TRBV30 and TRBJ2-4; TCRdb's D call of TRBD2 is untestable without DNA. Per germline, CDR1 GTSNPN and CDR2 SVGIG (reference sequence). The length of the CDR3 is 11 residues. CDR3 sequence: CAWDTGLRSYF.

V gene TRBV19 combines with J gene TRBJ2-7; TCRdb's D call, TRBD2, is unchecked because there is no DNA. This CDR3 comprises 18 residues. CDR1 and CDR2 (germline): LNHDA, SQIVND (reference sequence). The CDR3: CASSIAHNVGLYQYEQYF.

This sequence joins TRBV7-9 and TRBJ2-1; no DNA is available, so the TRBD1 call from TCRdb remains unchecked. The CDR3 extends over 15 amino acids. The germline gives CDR1 SEHNR, CDR2 FQNEAQ (reference sequence). This CDR3 is CASSYDPGEYNEQFF.

The chain links TRBV6-5 to TRBJ2-1; TCRdb indicates TRBD2, and absent DNA this call remains unverified. The length of the CDR3 is 15 residues. CDR1 is MNHEY and CDR2 is SVGAGI in the germline V gene. The CDR3 loop reads CASSYSIGRKDEQFF.

V gene TRBV7-6 combines with J gene TRBJ2-7; TCRdb calls TRBD1, which cannot be checked without DNA. This CDR3 region has 14 residues. In germline, CDR1 is SGHVS, CDR2 FNYEAQ. The CDR3 loop reads CASSSLGGPYEQYF. Using reference TRBV7-6 and TRBJ2-7 for the parts outside the CDR3, the full variable domain is GAGVSQSPRYKVTKRGQDVALRCDPISGHVSLYWYRQALGQGPEFLTYFNYEAQQDKSGLPNDRFSAERPEGSISTLTIQRTEQRDSAMYRCASSSLGGPYEQYFGPGTRLTVT.

The V gene is TRBV12-3 or TRBV12-4, the J gene TRBJ1-5; checking the TCRdb D call of TRBD1 is not possible without DNA. The CDR3 has 14 amino acids. CDR3 sequence reads: CASSEDAGGQPQHF.

The chain uses TRBV19 and TRBJ1-1; the TRBD1 assignment by TCRdb is unverifiable without DNA. The CDR3 totals 13 residues. From germline, CDR1 is LNHDA and CDR2 SQIVND (reference sequence). CDR3 protein: CASTHPLNTEAFF.

This chain uses TRBV14 with TRBJ2-3; lacking DNA, the TRBD2 call made by TCRdb goes unchecked. CDR1 SGHDN and CDR2 FVKESK come from the germline V gene. CDR3 size: 18 residues. The CDR3 spells CASSPRSPGLAVPDTQYF. The entire variable domain, with the rest obtained from reference TRBV14 and TRBJ2-3, is as follows: EAGVTQFPSHSVIEKGQTVTLRCDPISGHDNLYWYRRVMGKEIKFLLHFVKESKQDESGMPNNRFLAERTGGTYSTLKVQPAELEDSGVYFCASSPRSPGLAVPDTQYFGPGTRLTVL.

V gene TRBV20-1 combines with J gene TRBJ2-7; absent DNA, TCRdb's TRBD1 call cannot be checked. This CDR3 comprises 12 residues. CDR1 is DFQATT and CDR2 is SNEGSKA in the germline V gene (reference sequence). The CDR3 spells CSAAPGGQEQYF.

V is TRBV19 and J is TRBJ2-7; TCRdb proposes TRBD1, but this gene call is untestable without DNA. The CDR3 runs to 14 residues. Looked up from germline, CDR1 is LNHDA and CDR2 is SQIVND (reference sequence). CDR3: CASSIRDRVHEQYF. The full variable domain, in which reference TRBV19 and TRBJ2-7 provide the parts outside the CDR3, is DGGITQSPKYLFRKEGQNVTLSCEQNLNHDAMYWYRQDPGQGLRLIYYSQIVNDFQKGDIAEGYSVSREKKESFPLTVTSAQKNPTAFYLCASSIRDRVHEQYFGPGTRLTVT.

The rearrangement uses TRBV20-1 and TRBJ2-1; without DNA, the TCRdb call of TRBD1 cannot be checked. This CDR3 has 13 residues. CDR1 and CDR2 from the germline V gene are DFQATT and SNEGSKA (reference sequence). The CDR3 loop reads CSAAPSPGGEQFF.

The chain has TRBV21-1 and TRBJ1-2. TRBV21-1 represents a pseudogene. This CDR3 spans 14 amino acids. This chain's CDR3 is CASRPNELIYGYTF.

The chain joins TRBV9 to TRBJ2-7; lacking DNA, the TRBD1 call made by TCRdb goes unchecked. Germline V gives CDR1 SGDLS, CDR2 YYNGEE. The CDR3 sequence is 16 residues long. CDR3 region: CASSSPTGFGSYEQYF.

The genes are TRBV29-1 and TRBJ2-3; TCRdb proposes TRBD1, but this gene call is untestable without DNA. Looked up from germline, CDR1 is SQVTM and CDR2 is ANQGSEA. This CDR3 is 17 amino acids long. The CDR3 spells CSVEDREGRESTDTQYF.

The genes are TRBV12-3 or TRBV12-4 and TRBJ2-1; with no DNA, the TCRdb D assignment of TRBD2 cannot be verified. The CDR3 consists of 16 residues. CDR3 region: CASSLRGASSYNEQFF.